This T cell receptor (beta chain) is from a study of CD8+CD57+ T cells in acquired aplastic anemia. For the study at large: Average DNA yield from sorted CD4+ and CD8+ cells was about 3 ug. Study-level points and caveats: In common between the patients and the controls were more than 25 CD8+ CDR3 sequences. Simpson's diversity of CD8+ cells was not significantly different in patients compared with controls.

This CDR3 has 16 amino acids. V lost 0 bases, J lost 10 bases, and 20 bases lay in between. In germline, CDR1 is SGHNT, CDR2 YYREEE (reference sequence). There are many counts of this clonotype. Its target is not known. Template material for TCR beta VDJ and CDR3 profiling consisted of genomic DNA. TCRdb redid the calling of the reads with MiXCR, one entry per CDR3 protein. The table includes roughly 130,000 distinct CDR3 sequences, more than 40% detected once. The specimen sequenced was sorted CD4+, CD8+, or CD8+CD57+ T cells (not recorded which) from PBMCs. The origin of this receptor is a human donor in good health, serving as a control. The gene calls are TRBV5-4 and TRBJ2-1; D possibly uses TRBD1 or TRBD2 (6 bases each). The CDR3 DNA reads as TGTGCCAGCAGCTTGGGTCACCAGGGGCGGGGTGGGGAGCAGTTCTTC. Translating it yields CASSLGHQGRGGEQFF.